The present T cell receptor (beta chain) was sequenced within a study of T cell repertoires in cytomegalovirus infection. TCRdb passed the reads through MiXCR, listing each CDR3 protein once. Here the sample spans around 740,000 distinct CDR3 sequences, approximately 40% being singletons. The germline V and J ends were trimmed by 2 bases and 7 bases, with 9 bases remaining between them. Germline CDR1 MGHDK, CDR2 SYGVNS. The CDR3 has 12 residues. This clonotype came up once. Material: PBMCs. This chain uses TRBV25-1 with TRBJ2-7; no clear D gene. This receptor was obtained from a human donor in good health (CMV status not recorded). Some clones in this sample may be carry-over from other donors' samples. CDR3: CASSEHGLEQYF. The CDR3 nucleotides are TGTGCCAGCAGTGAACACGGTTTAGAGCAGTACTTC.